A selection of T cell receptor beta chains follows, all from one sample in a study of cytomegalovirus exposure and HLA in healthy donors. The repertoire was sequenced with immunoSEQ multiplex PCR; TCRdb's copy has only in-frame clones and lacks some. The table lists around 140,000 clones, 89% of them singletons, with 0.95% to 1.5% in the top ten. Material for sequencing was PBMCs. The receptor set was obtained from a woman aged 18-29 years in good health and CMV-seronegative. CDR3s leave out the opening cysteine and the closing phenylalanine or tryptophan. For some rows the clone size is stated as once, few or many, or as a class when expanded; others skip it.

abundance	j_gene	v_gene	CDR3aa
once	TRBJ1-5	TRBV19	ASRTGGTGANQPQH
.	TRBJ2-2	TRBV7-9	ASSREGHLTGELF
once	TRBJ2-1	TRBV5-4	ASSLGVRDSYNEQF
.	TRBJ2-7	TRBV6-5	ASMSGQSYWEQY
.	TRBJ1-1	TRBV6-5	ASSSLLQGAF
.	TRBJ2-3	TRBV29-1	SGLPTGVTDTQY
.	TRBJ2-7	TRBV6-1	ASTLAGGPAYEQY
.	TRBJ2-7	TRBV25-1	ASSVGATYEQY
.	TRBJ1-4	TRBV7-8	ASIGTMDEKLF
.	TRBJ1-3	TRBV6-1	ASSLTVLDTIY
.	TRBJ1-2	TRBV28	ASRKLNYGYT
.	TRBJ2-1	TRBV7-2	ASSLGARGGGSYNEQF
.	TRBJ2-1	TRBV7-9	ASSPSALASYNEQF
.	TRBJ2-2	TRBV5-1	ASSSQPRDRANTGELF
.	TRBJ1-1	TRBV5-1	ASSLEQGYEAF
.	TRBJ2-5	TRBV5-5	ASSGWEGQETQY
.	TRBJ2-1	TRBV6-1	ASSWTGSNYNEQF
.	TRBJ1-2	TRBV7-8	ASSLAVAGTGFWGYT
.	TRBJ1-6	TRBV4-1	ASSPHAIGTDQKSPLH
once	TRBJ1-5	TRBV6-6	AGGLGRNQPQH
.	TRBJ2-2	TRBV6-5	ASSRDYLTGELF
few	TRBJ2-7	TRBV11-2	ASSGLASGYEQY
.	TRBJ1-4	TRBV18	ASSPQATNEKLF
.	TRBJ1-3	TRBV13	ASSLGQNSGNTIY
.	TRBJ1-4	TRBV2	ASRRGQGTPNEKLF